A single sample is the source of the 21 T cell receptor beta chains below, sequenced in a study of T cell responses to AZD1222 COVID-19 vaccine. Produced via immunoSEQ multiplex PCR; TCRdb's table is partial and in-frame only. The data contain some 14,000 clones, about 84% of them singletons. This specimen consisted of peripheral blood, obtained 28 days after the second AZD1222 dose. These receptors all come from an adult who received the AZD1222 COVID-19 vaccine.

The chain has TRBV7-6 and TRBJ2-5, with a possible D match to TRBD1 (6 bases). CDR1 is SGHVS and CDR2 is FNYEAQ in the germline V gene. CDR3 size: 15 residues. Trimming stripped 3 bases from V and 0 bases from J, with 11 bases between. The CDR3 region is CASSLAGTNQETQYF. The CDR3 region has the DNA TGTGCCAGCAGCTTGGCCGGGACAAACCAAGAGACCCAGTACTTC.

V usage is TRBV7-2 and J usage is TRBJ1-5; 7 bases fit TRBD1. The CDR3 has 14 residues. Germline V gives CDR1 SGHTA, CDR2 FQGNSA. The trim removed 4 bases at V and 5 bases at J, leaving 5 bases unmatched. This CDR3 reads CASSSPTGDQPQHF. CDR3 sequence (DNA): TGTGCCAGCAGCTCTCCTACAGGGGATCAGCCCCAGCATTTT.

The V gene is TRBV5-4, the J gene TRBJ2-3; 9 nucleotides agree with TRBD2. CDR1 is SGHNT, CDR2 YYREEE, per germline (reference sequence). This CDR3 is 16 amino acids long. J was trimmed by 3 bases and V by 0 bases; bases with no gene match: 5. CDR3 DNA: TGTGCCAGCAGCTTGGGCGCTAGCGGGATTACAGATACGCAGTATTTT. As protein: CASSLGASGITDTQYF.

The rearrangement joins TRBV9 to TRBJ1-1; no clear D. CDR3 length: 17 residues. Germline lookup yields CDR1 SGDLS and CDR2 YYNGEE. Trimming removed 1 base at V and 5 bases at J, with 21 bases between. The CDR3 DNA reads TGTGCCAGCAGCGTAAGTGTCACAGTGGTATCGAATACTGAAGCTTTCTTT. Translated: CASSVSVTVVSNTEAFF.

V is TRBV9 and J is TRBJ2-1; 11 nucleotides match TRBD2. The CDR3 totals 15 residues. V lost 3 bases and J lost 2; bases outside the gene matches: 1. Germline CDR1 SGDLS, CDR2 YYNGEE. This chain's CDR3 is CASSDSGGAYNEQFF. The DNA for the CDR3 is TGTGCCAGCAGCGATAGCGGGGGGGCCTACAATGAGCAGTTCTTC.

The chain combines TRBV6-1 with TRBJ2-7; 7 bases align to TRBD1. The ends lost 1 base at V and 3 bases at J; junction bases unmatched: 9. This CDR3 has 16 residues. Germline CDR1 reads MNHNS; CDR2 reads SASEGT. Written as DNA, the CDR3 is TGTGCCAGCAGTGAAGGGGGACAGAGTGGGGACTACGAGCAGTACTTC. Translation gives CASSEGGQSGDYEQYF.

The chain has TRBV9 and TRBJ2-1, with 11 bases that match TRBD2. The CDR3 length is 16 residues. Germline CDR1 SGDLS, CDR2 YYNGEE. V shed 4 bases and J 3 bases; nucleotides not matched to a gene: 6. CDR3 nucleotide sequence: TGTGCCAGCAGCCCGACGACTAGCGGGGACTACAATGAGCAGTTCTTC. Amino acid sequence: CASSPTTSGDYNEQFF.

The chain joins TRBV5-1 to TRBJ1-2, with a possible D match to TRBD1 (5 bases). CDR3 length: 14 residues. The germline gives CDR1 SGHRS, CDR2 YFSETQ. V lost 4 bases and J lost 4, with 14 bases in between. The CDR3 DNA reads as TGCGCCAGCAGCGTCTCCGGGACGGGCTATGGCTACACCTTC. Its translation: CASSVSGTGYGYTF. Full variable domain (rest looked up from reference TRBV5-1 and TRBJ1-2): KAGVTQTPRYLIKTRGQQVTLSCSPISGHRSVSWYQQTPGQGLQFLFEYFSETQRNKGNFPGRFSGRQFSNSRSEMNVSTLELGDSALYLCASSVSGTGYGYTFGSGTRLTVV.

V and J are TRBV5-4 and TRBJ2-7; 7 nucleotides agree with TRBD1. CDR3 length: 14 amino acids. The V gene end was trimmed by 0 bases and the J gene end by 0 bases; junction bases not matched to a gene: 0. Germline-derived CDR1 and CDR2 are SGHNT and YYREEE (reference sequence). In DNA form, the CDR3 reads TGTGCCAGCAGCTTGGCAGGGGGCTCCTACGAGCAGTACTTC. This gives the protein CASSLAGGSYEQYF.

The rearrangement links TRBV7-2 to TRBJ2-7, with 7 bases that match TRBD2. The ends lost 1 base at V and 0 bases at J; junction bases unmatched: 3. There are 15 residues in the CDR3. CDR1 SGHTA and CDR2 FQGNSA come from the germline V gene. The CDR3 loop is CASSLDSGHSYEQYF. The CDR3 nucleotides are TGTGCCAGCAGCTTAGATAGCGGGCACTCCTACGAGCAGTACTTC.

The gene calls are TRBV4-3 and TRBJ2-3, with 13 positions matching TRBD2. V lost 3 bases, J lost 5 bases, and 14 bases stayed unmatched. In germline, CDR1 is LGHNA, CDR2 YSLEER. CDR3 length: 19 residues. DNA for the CDR3: TGCGCCAGCAGCCACCCCCATGGAGGACTAGCGGGAGATGTAGATACGCAGTATTTT. It encodes CASSHPHGGLAGDVDTQYF.

This chain uses TRBV4-1 with TRBJ1-5; 10 nucleotides align to TRBD1. The CDR3 extends over 15 amino acids. Germline V gene data show CDR1 as MGHRA and CDR2 as YSYEKL. After removal of 2 bases from V and 6 bases from J, the junction contained 4 bases not matched to a gene. The CDR3 DNA follows: TGCGCCAGCAGCCAACGCGGACAGGGGGGTCAGCCCCAGCATTTT. The encoded protein is CASSQRGQGGQPQHF.

This chain links TRBV15 with TRBJ1-2; possible D gene TRBD1, 6 bases. Germline CDR1 and CDR2: LNHNV and YYDKDF (reference sequence). V lost 1 base, J lost 4 bases, and 16 bases lay in between. The CDR3 is 16 residues long. CDR3 in amino acids: CATSRAGQPRGYGYTF. The DNA of the CDR3 is TGTGCCACCAGCAGAGCCGGACAGCCTCGGGGCTATGGCTACACCTTC.

The V call is TRBV10-2, the J call TRBJ1-5; D is possibly TRBD1 (6 bases). Germline CDR1 reads WSHSY; CDR2 reads SAAADI. The V end lost 0 bases, the J end lost 9 bases, and 15 bases lay between the germline ends. The CDR3 consists of 15 residues. This CDR3 reads CASSESGAGSRPQHF. The CDR3 bases are TGCGCCAGCAGTGAGTCGGGGGCGGGGTCAAGGCCCCAGCATTTT.

The genes are TRBV19 and TRBJ2-2; TRBD2 might be the D (5 bases). In germline, CDR1 is LNHDA, CDR2 SQIVND (reference sequence). There are 16 residues in the CDR3. Deletions cut 5 bases from V and 1 base from J, with 14 bases between. The CDR3 loop is CASSQITSGNTGELFF. The CDR3 nucleotides read TGTGCCAGTAGTCAGATTACCAGCGGGAACACCGGGGAGCTGTTTTTT.

V is TRBV28 and J is TRBJ2-5; D is uncertain. The CDR3 is 15 amino acids. CDR1 MDHEN and CDR2 SYDVKM come from the germline V gene. V shed 2 bases and J shed 5 bases, with 15 bases lying between them. The DNA for the CDR3 is TGTGCCAGCAGTTTACCCAGACTGGCAAAGGAGACCCAGTACTTC. It yields the protein CASSLPRLAKETQYF.

This chain links TRBV9 with TRBJ2-2; the match to TRBD2 covers 9 bases. Germline lookup yields CDR1 SGDLS and CDR2 YYNGEE. Trimming took 3 bases from V and 1 from J; bases not matched to a gene: 4. CDR3 length equals 16 residues. The chain's CDR3 is CASSAGLAMNTGELFF. Written as DNA, the CDR3 is TGTGCCAGCAGCGCCGGACTAGCGATGAACACCGGGGAGCTGTTTTTT.

The J gene is TRBJ1-2, the V gene TRBV7-8; D perhaps matches TRBD1 (5 bases). Looked up from germline, CDR1 is SGHVS and CDR2 is FQNEAQ. The ends were cut back, 6 bases at V and 6 bases at J, with 14 bases in the middle. The CDR3 covers 13 residues. The CDR3 here is CASSFMGGNGYTF. CDR3 nucleotide sequence: TGTGCCAGCAGTTTCATGGGGGGGAATGGCTACACCTTC. The whole variable domain, remainder taken from reference TRBV7-8 and TRBJ1-2, is GAGVSQSPRYKVAKRGQDVALRCDPISGHVSLFWYQQALGQGPEFLTYFQNEAQLDKSGLPSDRFFAERPEGSVSTLKIQRTQQEDSAVYLCASSFMGGNGYTFGSGTRLTVV.

The CDR3 sequence is CASSLGVNNDEQFF. In DNA, the CDR3 is TGTGCCAGCAGCTTAGGGGTTAACAACGATGAGCAGTTCTTC. The chain uses TRBV7-9 and TRBJ2-1; no definite D call. V dropped 1 base and J dropped 8 bases, with 12 bases sitting between them. Germline CDR1 SEHNR, CDR2 FQNEAQ (reference sequence). CDR3 length: 14 amino acids. The complete variable domain, with remaining parts taken from reference TRBV7-9 and TRBJ2-1, reads DTGVSQNPRHKITKRGQNVTFRCDPISEHNRLYWYRQTLGQGPEFLTYFQNEAQLEKSRLLSDRFSAERPKGSFSTLEIQRTEQGDSAMYLCASSLGVNNDEQFFGPGTRLTVL.

The table lists this clone with a count of one. V and J are TRBV12-3 or TRBV12-4 and TRBJ2-7; maybe TRBD1 (5 bases). The CDR3 length is 13 residues. The V end lost 5 bases, the J end lost 3 bases, and 11 bases lay between the germline ends. The CDR3 bases are TGTGCCAGCAGTCAGGGCCTTTTCTACGAGCAGTACTTC. Its translation: CASSQGLFYEQYF.

V is TRBV30 and J is TRBJ2-3; no clear D. Germline loops: CDR1 GTSNPN, CDR2 SVGIG (reference sequence). This CDR3 is 11 amino acids long. The V end was cut by 0 bases, the J end by 5 bases, with 3 bases between. The CDR3 DNA sequence: TGTGCCTGGAGTGTTGGAGATACGCAGTATTTT. It translates to CAWSVGDTQYF.